This T cell receptor beta chain was sequenced during a study of CD8 T cells in Susac syndrome. This CDR3 is built from 13 residues. In germline, CDR1 is DFQATT, CDR2 SNEGSKA (reference sequence). V dropped 4 bases and J dropped 6 bases, with 16 bases sitting between them. In blood CD8+ and CD4+ T cells, TCR beta underwent sequencing. Included as multiple sclerosis controls were treatment-naive patients who had stable or active relapsing-remitting disease. Overall study findings and caveats: It was acknowledged in the study that the number of individuals who were included in its TCR sequencing and HLA analysis was relatively small.

A note on this clonotype: Its matching antigen is unknown.

cDNA came from about 0.5 to 1 ug RNA primed by random hexamers. Amplification of TCR beta CDR3 spanned 54 Vbeta and 13 Jbeta via immunoSEQ multiplex PCR. TCRdb called the immunoSEQ multiplex PCR reads again in MiXCR, with one record for every CDR3 protein. Among 180,000 or so distinct CDR3 sequences listed, 90% to 96% were seen once. Sequencing input: CD4+ T cells from PBMCs. The gene calls are TRBV20-1 and TRBJ2-7; D call uncertain. The receptor's source is a human donor with multiple sclerosis. CDR3 amino acids: CSAISPSGVEQYF. The CDR3 nucleotides are TGCAGTGCTATTTCCCCGTCTGGGGTCGAGCAGTACTTC.